What follows describes a single TCR beta chain. Trimming removed 0 bases at V and 4 bases at J, with 7 bases between. Germline CDR1 KGHSH, CDR2 LQKENI. CDR3 length: 14 amino acids. This entry comes from a study of blood T cell repertoires in COVID-19. Across the study: Sites across the United States, Italy and Spain contributed samples from acute and convalescent COVID-19.

Using immunoSEQ multiplex PCR, the repertoire was profiled, and TCRdb retains in-frame clones only, with some absent. The sample lists over 95,000 clones, 85% to 90% occurring once. The sequenced sample consisted of peripheral blood. The chain joins TRBV18 to TRBJ1-5; maybe TRBD1 (5 bases). This TCR came from a human donor with acute or convalescent COVID-19. The donor label of this sample is uncertain. CDR3 DNA sequence: TGTGCCAGCTCACCACCGTCAGGGAATCAGCCCCAGCATTTT. Translating it yields CASSPPSGNQPQHF.